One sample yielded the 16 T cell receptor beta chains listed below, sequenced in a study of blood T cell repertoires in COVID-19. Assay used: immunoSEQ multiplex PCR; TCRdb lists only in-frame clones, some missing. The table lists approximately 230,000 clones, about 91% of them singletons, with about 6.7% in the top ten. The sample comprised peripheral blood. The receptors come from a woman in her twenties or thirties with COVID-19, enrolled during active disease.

The CDR3 here is CASSFRYRKEAEYAFEAFF. The CDR3 DNA reads as TGTGCCAGCAGCTTCAGGTACAGGAAAGAGGCCGAGTACGCATTTGAAGCTTTCTTT. The chain has TRBV5-6 and TRBJ1-1; tentatively, D is TRBD1 (5 bases). This CDR3 is 19 amino acids long. Germline CDR1 SGHDT, CDR2 YYEEEE. V was pared by 2 bases and J by 7 bases, with 30 bases between.

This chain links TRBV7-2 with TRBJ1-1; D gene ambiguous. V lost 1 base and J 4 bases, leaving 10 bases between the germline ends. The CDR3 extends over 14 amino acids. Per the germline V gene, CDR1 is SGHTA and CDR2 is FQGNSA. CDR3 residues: CASSLVGRSTEAFF. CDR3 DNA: TGTGCCAGCAGCTTAGTGGGGAGGAGCACTGAAGCTTTCTTT. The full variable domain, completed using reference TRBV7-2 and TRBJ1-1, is GAGVSQSPSNKVTEKGKDVELRCDPISGHTALYWYRQSLGQGLEFLIYFQGNSAPDKSGLPSDRFSAERTGGSVSTLTIQRTQQEDSAVYLCASSLVGRSTEAFFGQGTRLTVV.

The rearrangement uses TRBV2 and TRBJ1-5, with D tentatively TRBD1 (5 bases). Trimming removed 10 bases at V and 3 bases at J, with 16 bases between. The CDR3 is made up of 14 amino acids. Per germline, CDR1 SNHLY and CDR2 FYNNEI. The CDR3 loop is CATRQTGDNQPQHF. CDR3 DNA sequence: TGTGCCACGCGTCAAACAGGTGACAATCAGCCCCAGCATTTT.

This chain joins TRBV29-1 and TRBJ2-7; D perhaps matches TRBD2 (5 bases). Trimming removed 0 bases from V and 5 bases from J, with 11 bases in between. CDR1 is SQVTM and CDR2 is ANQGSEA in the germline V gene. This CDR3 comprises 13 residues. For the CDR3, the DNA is TGCAGCGTTGAAGATCTTCGGGGAGACGAGCAGTACTTC. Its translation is CSVEDLRGDEQYF.

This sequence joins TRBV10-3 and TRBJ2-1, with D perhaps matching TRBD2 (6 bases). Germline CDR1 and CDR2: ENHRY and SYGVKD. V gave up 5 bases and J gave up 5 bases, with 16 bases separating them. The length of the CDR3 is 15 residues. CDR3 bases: TGTGCCATCAGTTCTCCGGGACTGATGGACAATGAGCAGTTCTTC. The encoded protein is CAISSPGLMDNEQFF.

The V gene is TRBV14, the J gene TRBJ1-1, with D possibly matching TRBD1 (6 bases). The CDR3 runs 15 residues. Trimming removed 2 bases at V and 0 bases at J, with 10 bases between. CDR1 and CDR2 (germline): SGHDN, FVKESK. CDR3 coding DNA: TGTGCCAGCAGCCAAACAGGGCTCATGAACACTGAAGCTTTCTTT. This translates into CASSQTGLMNTEAFF.

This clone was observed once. The CDR3 spells CASSETTGVEAFF. In DNA, the CDR3 is TGTGCCAGCAGTGAGACTACAGGGGTTGAAGCTTTCTTT. This rearrangement joins TRBV6-4 to TRBJ1-1; TRBD1 aligns across 7 bases. J gave up 7 bases and V 3 bases, and 5 bases lay outside the gene matches. Germline CDR1 MRHNA, CDR2 SNTAGT. This CDR3 spans 13 amino acids.

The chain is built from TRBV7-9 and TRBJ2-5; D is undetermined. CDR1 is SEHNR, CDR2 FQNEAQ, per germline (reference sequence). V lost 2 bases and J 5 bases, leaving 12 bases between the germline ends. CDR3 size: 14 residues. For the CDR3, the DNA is TGTGCCAGCAGCTTATCCCACACTATGGAGACCCAGTACTTC. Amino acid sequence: CASSLSHTMETQYF.

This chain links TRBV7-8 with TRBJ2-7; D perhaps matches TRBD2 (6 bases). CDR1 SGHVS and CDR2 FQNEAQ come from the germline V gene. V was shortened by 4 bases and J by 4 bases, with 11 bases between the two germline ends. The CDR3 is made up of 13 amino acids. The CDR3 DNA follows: TGTGCCAGCAGCTCGGGGGTTCTTTACGAGCAGTACGTC. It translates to CASSSGVLYEQYV.

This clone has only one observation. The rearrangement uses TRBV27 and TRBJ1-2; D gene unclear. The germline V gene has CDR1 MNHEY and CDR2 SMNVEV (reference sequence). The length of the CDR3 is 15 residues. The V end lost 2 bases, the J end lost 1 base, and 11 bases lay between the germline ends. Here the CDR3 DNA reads TGTGCCAGCAGTTTAAAGGCAGAGGGTAACTATGGCTACACCTTC. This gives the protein CASSLKAEGNYGYTF.

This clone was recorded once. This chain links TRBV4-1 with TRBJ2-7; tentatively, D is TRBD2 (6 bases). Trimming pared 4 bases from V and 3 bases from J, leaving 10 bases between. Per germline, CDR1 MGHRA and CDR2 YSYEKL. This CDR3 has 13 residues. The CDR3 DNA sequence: TGCGCCAGCAGCCTACAGGAGGGCTACGAGCAGTACGTC. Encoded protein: CASSLQEGYEQYV.

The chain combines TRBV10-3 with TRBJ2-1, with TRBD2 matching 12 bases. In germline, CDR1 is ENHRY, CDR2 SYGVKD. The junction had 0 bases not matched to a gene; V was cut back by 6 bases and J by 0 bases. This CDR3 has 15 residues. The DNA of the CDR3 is TGTGCCATCAGGACTAGCGGGGGCTCCTACAATGAGCAGTTCTTC. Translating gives CAIRTSGGSYNEQFF.

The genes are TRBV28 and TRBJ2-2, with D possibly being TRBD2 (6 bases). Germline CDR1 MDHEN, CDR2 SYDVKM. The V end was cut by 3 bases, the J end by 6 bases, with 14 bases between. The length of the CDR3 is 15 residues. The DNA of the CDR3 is TGTGCCAGCAGTTTTGGAGGGGCCGGGGCCGGGGAGCTGTTTTTT. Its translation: CASSFGGAGAGELFF.

CDR3 loop: CASSQWDSQQYF. The CDR3 nucleotides read TGTGCCAGCAGCCAATGGGACTCCCAACAGTATTTT. The rearrangement links TRBV3-1 (or the pseudogene TRBV3-2) to TRBJ2-3, with TRBD2 as a possible D gene (6 bases). Germline CDR1 LGHDT, CDR2 YNNKEL (reference sequence). The length of the CDR3 is 12 residues. Trimming shortened V by 2 bases and J by 12 bases, and 12 bases separated the two germline ends.

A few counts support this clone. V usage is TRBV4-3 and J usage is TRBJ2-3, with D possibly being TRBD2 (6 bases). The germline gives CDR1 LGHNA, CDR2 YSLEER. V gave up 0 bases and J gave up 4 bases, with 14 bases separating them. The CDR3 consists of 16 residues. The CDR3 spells CASSQDWTKGSDTQYF. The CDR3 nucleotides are TGCGCCAGCAGCCAAGATTGGACTAAGGGATCAGATACGCAGTATTTT.

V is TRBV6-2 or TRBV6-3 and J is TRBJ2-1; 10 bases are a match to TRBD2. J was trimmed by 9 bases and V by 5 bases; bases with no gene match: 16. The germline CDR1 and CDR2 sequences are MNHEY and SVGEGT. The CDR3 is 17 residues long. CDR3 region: CASSPPRPSGRSGEQFF. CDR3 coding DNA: TGTGCCAGCAGTCCACCCAGACCTAGCGGGAGAAGTGGTGAGCAGTTCTTC.